One sample yielded the 19 T cell receptor beta chains listed below, sequenced in a study of T cell changes during pregnancy in multiple sclerosis. Using immunoSEQ multiplex PCR, the repertoire was profiled, and TCRdb retains in-frame clones only, with some absent. The table has 65,000 to 95,000 clones, 94% seen once. Specimen: peripheral blood, collected in the second trimester of pregnancy. These receptors all stem from a female donor in good health, enrolled as a control in a pregnancy study.

The chain has TRBV5-1 and TRBJ2-2; 7 nucleotides line up with TRBD1. The length of the CDR3 is 15 residues. Germline values: CDR1 SGHRS, CDR2 YFSETQ. Trimming took 4 bases from V and 5 from J; bases not matched to a gene: 8. The CDR3: CASSRAPGGTGELFF. The CDR3 nucleotides are TGCGCCAGCAGCCGCGCTCCAGGGGGAACCGGGGAGCTGTTTTTT.

The chain couples TRBV28 to TRBJ2-6; D gene ambiguous. The CDR3 length is 14 residues. Trimming removed 6 bases from V and 2 bases from J, with 8 bases in between. Germline V gene data show CDR1 as MDHEN and CDR2 as SYDVKM. The CDR3 loop reads CASRRGAGANVLTF. The CDR3 region has the DNA TGTGCCAGCAGGAGAGGCGCTGGGGCCAACGTCCTGACTTTC.

The rearrangement links TRBV2 to TRBJ2-7; D may be TRBD2 (6 bases). V shed 3 bases and J shed 0 bases, with 18 bases lying between them. In germline, CDR1 is SNHLY, CDR2 FYNNEI. This CDR3 comprises 17 residues. CDR3 DNA sequence: TGTGCCAGCAGTGATGGTCTTGGCAGGACTACCTCCTACGAGCAGTACTTC. As protein: CASSDGLGRTTSYEQYF.

This chain connects TRBV5-1 to TRBJ2-3; 7 bases are shared with TRBD2. Germline values: CDR1 SGHRS, CDR2 YFSETQ. CDR3 length equals 18 residues. V was pared by 5 bases and J by 2 bases, with 17 bases of the junction left unmatched. The CDR3 DNA is TGCGCCAGCAGGCAAGACGGGGGAGGGCCGGGGGTCACAGATACGCAGTATTTT. This sequence encodes CASRQDGGGPGVTDTQYF. The variable domain in full, completed from reference TRBV5-1 and TRBJ2-3, reads KAGVTQTPRYLIKTRGQQVTLSCSPISGHRSVSWYQQTPGQGLQFLFEYFSETQRNKGNFPGRFSGRQFSNSRSEMNVSTLELGDSALYLCASRQDGGGPGVTDTQYFGPGTRLTVL.

The chain is built from TRBV19 and TRBJ1-5; 7 bases line up with TRBD1. J lost 3 bases, V lost 1 base, and 15 bases had no gene match. The CDR3 is 19 residues long. In germline, CDR1 is LNHDA, CDR2 SQIVND (reference sequence). As DNA, the CDR3 is TGTGCCAGTAGTATAGGGACAGGACTCATCCGCTTCCCCAATCAGCCCCAGCATTTT. Protein sequence: CASSIGTGLIRFPNQPQHF.

V gene TRBV6-6 combines with J gene TRBJ2-2; maybe TRBD2 (5 bases). CDR1 is MNHNY, CDR2 SVGAGI, per germline (reference sequence). This CDR3 contains 14 residues. V lost 5 bases, J lost 2 bases, and 9 bases lay in between. CDR3 sequence reads: CASSRTGNTGELFF. CDR3 coding DNA: TGTGCCAGCAGTCGGACTGGAAACACCGGGGAGCTGTTTTTT.

V gene TRBV28 combines with J gene TRBJ2-2; D is undetermined. With 2 bases removed from V and 6 bases from J, the gap between germline ends came to 7 bases. This CDR3 comprises 13 residues. Germline CDR1 MDHEN, CDR2 SYDVKM. CDR3 amino acids: CASSLQVPGELFF. CDR3 bases: TGTGCCAGCAGTTTACAGGTCCCCGGGGAGCTGTTTTTT.

The rearrangement joins TRBV5-1 to TRBJ2-2; 9 bases align to TRBD1. CDR1 and CDR2 (germline): SGHRS, YFSETQ. The CDR3 totals 16 residues. The V segment lost 3 bases and the J segment 7 bases; nucleotides outside the gene matches: 10. The CDR3 DNA sequence: TGCGCCAGCAGCTCCCAGGGACAGGGTAATGGCGGGGAGCTGTTTTTT. Translated: CASSSQGQGNGGELFF.

V usage is TRBV4-2 and J usage is TRBJ2-7; 7 positions match TRBD1. The CDR3 sequence is 14 residues long. The V and J ends lost 2 bases and 2 bases, in that order; junction bases with no gene match: 3. Looked up from germline, CDR1 is LGHNA and CDR2 is YNFKEQ. DNA of the CDR3: TGTGCCAGCAGCCAACGCGACAGGGCCTACGAGCAGTACTTC. Translation: CASSQRDRAYEQYF.

The V gene is TRBV5-4, the J gene TRBJ2-3; D perhaps matches TRBD2 (6 bases). Germline loops: CDR1 SGHNT, CDR2 YYREEE (reference sequence). V shed 3 bases and J shed 7 bases, with 9 bases lying between them. The CDR3 length is 12 residues. This CDR3 reads CASSSAGNTQYF. The CDR3 DNA reads as TGTGCCAGCAGCTCGGCGGGGAATACGCAGTATTTT.

This chain links TRBV28 with TRBJ1-2; D is undetermined. Per germline, CDR1 MDHEN and CDR2 SYDVKM. The V and J ends lost 3 bases and 4 bases respectively, with 18 bases between them. This CDR3 is 16 amino acids long. The CDR3: CASSFGLRRAGYGYTF. The CDR3 nucleotides read TGTGCCAGCAGTTTCGGCTTAAGGAGGGCGGGCTATGGCTACACCTTC.

The gene calls are TRBV27 and TRBJ2-7, with a possible D match to TRBD1 (5 bases). Germline CDR1 is MNHEY and CDR2 is SMNVEV (reference sequence). The CDR3 covers 14 residues. The V end was cut by 3 bases, the J end by 2 bases, with 11 bases between. The CDR3 sequence is CASSFRRAPYEQYF. The CDR3 DNA reads TGTGCCAGCAGTTTCCGCAGGGCCCCCTACGAGCAGTACTTC.

The chain joins TRBV28 to TRBJ2-5; 7 bases align to TRBD2. Germline V gene sequence: CDR1 MDHEN, CDR2 SYDVKM. The CDR3 is 17 residues long. Unmatched junction bases numbered 12, after V lost 3 bases and J lost 2 bases. The CDR3 reads CASSLRASGTPQETQYF. The CDR3 coding sequence is TGTGCCAGCAGTTTGCGGGCTAGCGGAACACCTCAAGAGACCCAGTACTTC. Full variable domain (missing parts from reference TRBV28 and TRBJ2-5): DVKVTQSSRYLVKRTGEKVFLECVQDMDHENMFWYRQDPGLGLRLIYFSYDVKMKEKGDIPEGYSVSREKKERFSLILESASTNQTSMYLCASSLRASGTPQETQYFGPGTRLLVL.

This clone was counted between two and nine times. The J gene is TRBJ1-2, the V gene TRBV19; 8 bases line up with TRBD1. The germline gives CDR1 LNHDA, CDR2 SQIVND (reference sequence). The V segment lost 6 bases and the J segment 6 bases; nucleotides outside the gene matches: 6. The CDR3 is 13 amino acids. The CDR3 loop reads CASSLDRVHGYTF. CDR3 nucleotides: TGTGCCAGTAGCTTGGACAGGGTCCATGGCTACACCTTC.

CDR3 sequence (DNA): TGTGCCAGCAGCCCTACCGGGAGTCAGGGCAATCAGCCCCAGCATTTT. Translation gives CASSPTGSQGNQPQHF. V and J are TRBV7-2 and TRBJ1-5; D ambiguous. The germline V gene has CDR1 SGHTA and CDR2 FQGNSA. V was trimmed by 5 bases and J by 2 bases, leaving 16 bases between them. The CDR3 runs 16 residues.

The rearrangement uses TRBV10-3 and TRBJ2-7; 10 bases are a match to TRBD1. The length of the CDR3 is 14 residues. CDR1 and CDR2 (germline): ENHRY, SYGVKD. After removal of 10 bases from V and 2 bases from J, the junction contained 8 bases not matched to a gene. CDR3 sequence reads: CATNRDRGPYEQYF. In DNA, the CDR3 is TGTGCCACAAACCGGGACAGGGGTCCCTACGAGCAGTACTTC.

The CDR3 loop is CASSYKVTGDTGELFF. The CDR3 bases are TGTGCCAGCAGTTACAAGGTGACAGGCGACACCGGGGAGCTGTTTTTT. The V gene is TRBV6-7, the J gene TRBJ2-2; D is perhaps TRBD1 (6 bases). TRBV6-7 is an ORF, and what it does is uncertain. Trimming took 2 bases from V and 3 from J, leaving 13 bases between them. The CDR3 covers 16 residues.

The rearrangement joins TRBV4-1 to TRBJ2-7, with 9 positions matching TRBD1. Germline values: CDR1 MGHRA, CDR2 YSYEKL. Trimming removed 8 bases from V and 2 bases from J; junction bases left unmatched: 10. The CDR3 is 15 amino acids. The CDR3 sequence is CASAGTGSSTYEQYF. The CDR3, as DNA: TGCGCCAGCGCCGGGACAGGGAGTTCCACCTACGAGCAGTACTTC.

In this sample, this clone turned up once. The V call is TRBV19, the J call TRBJ1-5; D possibly corresponds to TRBD1 (6 bases). The V end lost 5 bases, the J end lost 2 bases, and 13 bases lay between the germline ends. Germline loops: CDR1 LNHDA, CDR2 SQIVND (reference sequence). This CDR3 comprises 15 residues. Here the CDR3 reads CASSSQGGRNQPQHF. CDR3 coding DNA: TGTGCCAGTAGTTCGCAAGGGGGTCGCAATCAGCCCCAGCATTTT.